This T cell receptor (beta chain) was identified during a study of control samples from healthy donors and cancer patients. Germline CDR1 reads MNHEY; CDR2 reads SVGAGI. This CDR3 is built from 16 residues. V lost 2 bases and J lost 5; bases outside the gene matches: 7. This clone was seen more than once but under ten times. Sequenced by immunoSEQ multiplex PCR; TCRdb stores in-frame clones only, minus some. Seen here are tens of thousands of clones, 65% to 85% observed once, and the top ten hold roughly 40%. The sequencing sample was made of PBMCs. The source is a man between 70 and 80 years old with lung cancer. The V call is TRBV6-5, the J call TRBJ2-1; 9 bases are a match to TRBD2. The CDR3: CASSYDRLAGHNEQFF. The CDR3 coding sequence is TGTGCCAGCAGTTACGATCGGCTAGCGGGGCACAATGAGCAGTTCTTC.